This T cell receptor (beta chain) was captured in a study of Graves' ophthalmopathy and Graves' hyperthyroidism. This clonotype was recorded many times. Excluded: other autoimmune disease, uncontrolled infection, pregnancy or lactation. Orbital computed tomography, thyroid ultrasound, TRAb, serum thyroxine and clinical symptoms formed the basis of diagnosis. PBMCs were isolated from a roughly 10 ml sample of fresh peripheral blood. RNA transcripts were the template, and TCR beta CDR3 regions were amplified from them. First-round RT-PCR relied on HTBI primers, and a second-round multiplex PCR came next. Each CDR3 protein is one row after TCRdb ran MiXCR on the multiplex PCR reads. The table records about 210,000 distinct CDR3 sequences, 25% to 30% of them present only once. With 5 bases clipped from V and 4 bases from J, the junction kept 8 bases outside the gene matches. There are 14 residues in the CDR3.

The TCR was taken from a man between 50 and 59 years old with Graves' ophthalmopathy. Material for sequencing was peripheral blood. The chain couples TRBV12-3 or TRBV12-4 to TRBJ2-7, with 7 bases lining up with TRBD1. DNA of the CDR3: TGTGCCAGCAGTCCCGGGGACAGACATTACGAGCAGTACTTC. Encoded protein: CASSPGDRHYEQYF.